The 18 T cell receptor beta chains below come from one sample, sequenced in a study of blood T cell repertoires in COVID-19. Profiled with immunoSEQ multiplex PCR; TCRdb holds only in-frame clones, not every one. This sample has 35,000 to 50,000 clones; around 84% occur once, and the top ten carry more than 50%. Sequencing input: peripheral blood. All receptors come from a man in his 70s with acute or convalescent COVID-19.

This chain connects TRBV27 to TRBJ1-5, with a weak D call TRBD1 (6 bases). V was pared by 4 bases and J by 3 bases, with 10 bases between. The germline V gene has CDR1 MNHEY and CDR2 SMNVEV (reference sequence). This CDR3 is 14 amino acids long. CDR3: CASSSRDTNQPQHF. The CDR3 DNA sequence: TGTGCCAGCAGTTCCCGGGACACCAATCAGCCCCAGCATTTT.

This clone was recorded once. V and J are TRBV6-5 and TRBJ2-1; 10 bases align to TRBD2. CDR3 length: 15 amino acids. J was trimmed by 6 bases and V by 6 bases; bases with no gene match: 8. Germline V gene data show CDR1 as MNHEY and CDR2 as SVGAGI. This CDR3 is CASSPKRGGRNEQFF. The CDR3, as DNA: TGTGCCAGCAGCCCAAAGCGGGGGGGCCGCAATGAGCAGTTCTTC.

The chain has TRBV14 and TRBJ1-5; D gene unclear. With 2 bases removed from V and 2 bases from J, the gap between germline ends came to 16 bases. Germline V gene lookup returns CDR1 SGHDN and CDR2 FVKESK. The CDR3 covers 17 residues. CDR3 sequence: CASSQTIGSLGNQPQHF. In DNA form, the CDR3 reads TGTGCCAGCAGCCAAACCATCGGGTCACTTGGCAATCAGCCCCAGCATTTT.

This rearrangement joins TRBV6-5 to TRBJ1-2, with TRBD1 as a possible D gene (5 bases). The CDR3 is 14 amino acids. The germline V and J ends were trimmed by 4 bases and 6 bases, with 15 bases remaining between them. Germline CDR1 and CDR2: MNHEY and SVGAGI. In DNA form, the CDR3 reads TGTGCCAGCAGTTTGGACACATCTCCCGATGGCTACACCTTC. Translating gives CASSLDTSPDGYTF.

The rearrangement links TRBV4-3 to TRBJ1-1, with TRBD1 identical over 7 bases. Germline values: CDR1 LGHNA, CDR2 YSLEER. The CDR3 length is 16 residues. Trimming took 1 base from V and 1 from J; bases not matched to a gene: 6. CDR3 DNA: TGCGCCAGCAGCCAAGCTCACGCAGGGGGGAACACTGAAGCTTTCTTT. It specifies CASSQAHAGGNTEAFF.

The rearrangement uses TRBV19 and TRBJ2-5; no reliable D call. CDR3 length: 14 amino acids. V was shortened by 5 bases and J by 4 bases, with 14 bases between the two germline ends. Germline lookup yields CDR1 LNHDA and CDR2 SQIVND (reference sequence). CDR3 in DNA: TGTGCCAGTAGTGCCTCCCCGGTACCAGAGACCCAGTACTTC. Residues: CASSASPVPETQYF.

This rearrangement joins TRBV19 to TRBJ2-5, with 9 bases lining up with TRBD1. With 4 bases clipped from V and 4 bases from J, the junction kept 7 bases outside the gene matches. Per germline, CDR1 LNHDA and CDR2 SQIVND (reference sequence). CDR3 size: 15 residues. CDR3 coding DNA: TGTGCCAGTAGTAAGACCGGGACAGGGAGAGAGACCCAGTACTTC. This codes for CASSKTGTGRETQYF.

This clone was counted ten times or more. This chain connects TRBV24-1 to TRBJ2-2; no reliable D call. Trimming removed 5 bases from V and 0 bases from J, with 3 bases in between. In germline, CDR1 is KGHDR, CDR2 SFDVKD. The CDR3 sequence is 13 residues long. The DNA of the CDR3 is TGTGCCACCAGTGGAGCGAACACCGGGGAGCTGTTTTTT. Residues: CATSGANTGELFF.

The CDR3, as DNA: TGTGCCAGCAGGGATGGGGGCATGAACACTGAAGCTTTCTTT. Amino acid sequence: CASRDGGMNTEAFF. The chain employs TRBV28 and TRBJ1-1; weak D call: TRBD1 (6 bases). V shed 6 bases and J shed 0 bases, with 11 bases lying between them. The V gene's germline CDR1 is MDHEN and CDR2 SYDVKM. The CDR3 sequence is 14 residues long.

The genes are TRBV6-2 or TRBV6-3 and TRBJ2-1; 9 nucleotides align to TRBD2. This CDR3 is built from 16 residues. Germline CDR1 and CDR2: MNHEY and SVGEGT. The V and J ends lost 6 bases and 5 bases, in that order; junction bases with no gene match: 11. The CDR3 region is CASSPFIAGGNNEQFF. In DNA form, the CDR3 reads TGTGCCAGCAGCCCATTCATTGCGGGAGGGAACAATGAGCAGTTCTTC.

This rearrangement joins TRBV7-2 to TRBJ1-2; 8 positions agree with TRBD1. Germline V gene sequence: CDR1 SGHTA, CDR2 FQGNSA. The junction had 11 bases not matched to a gene; V was cut back by 1 base and J by 1 base. CDR3 length: 18 amino acids. The CDR3 region has the DNA TGTGCCAGCAGCTTAGGGCGGGCAGGGGGCCCTCTTAACTATGGCTACACCTTC. Its translation is CASSLGRAGGPLNYGYTF.

V and J are TRBV5-1 and TRBJ1-6; weak D call: TRBD1 (6 bases). Trimming removed 2 bases from V and 6 bases from J, with 18 bases in between. Germline V CDR1 and CDR2: SGHRS, YFSETQ. This CDR3 comprises 17 residues. CDR3 sequence: CASSFIQNRDTNSPLHF. The DNA for the CDR3 is TGCGCCAGCAGCTTCATCCAGAACCGGGACACTAATTCACCCCTCCACTTT. The whole variable domain, remainder taken from reference TRBV5-1 and TRBJ1-6, is KAGVTQTPRYLIKTRGQQVTLSCSPISGHRSVSWYQQTPGQGLQFLFEYFSETQRNKGNFPGRFSGRQFSNSRSEMNVSTLELGDSALYLCASSFIQNRDTNSPLHFGNGTRLTVT.

This chain uses TRBV10-2 with TRBJ2-4; D might be TRBD2 (6 bases). Germline CDR1 is WSHSY and CDR2 is SAAADI. The CDR3 has 14 amino acids. V lost 7 bases to trimming and J lost 7 bases, with 17 bases between them. For the CDR3, the DNA is TGCGCCAGCATGCCTGGCGGGGCAAGGAACATTCAGTACTTC. The encoded protein is CASMPGGARNIQYF.

The rearrangement uses TRBV6-2 or TRBV6-3 and TRBJ2-3; 11 nucleotides line up with TRBD2. CDR1 and CDR2 from the germline V gene are MNHEY and SVGEGT. Unmatched junction bases numbered 8, after V lost 4 bases and J lost 2 bases. CDR3 length equals 17 residues. CDR3 sequence: CASSFLTSGEYTDTQYF. For the CDR3, the DNA is TGTGCCAGCAGTTTCTTGACTAGCGGGGAATACACAGATACGCAGTATTTT.

The V call is TRBV2, the J call TRBJ2-5; TRBD2 aligns across 9 bases. CDR3 length: 15 residues. V gave up 7 bases and J gave up 5 bases; unmatched junction bases: 11. Germline CDR1 and CDR2: SNHLY and FYNNEI. The CDR3 sequence: CASTIRGTSRETQYF. As DNA, the CDR3 is TGTGCCAGCACCATCCGAGGGACTAGCCGGGAGACCCAGTACTTC. The full variable domain, rest sourced from reference TRBV2 and TRBJ2-5, is EPEVTQTPSHQVTQMGQEVILRCVPISNHLYFYWYRQILGQKVEFLVSFYNNEISEKSEIFDDQFSVERPDGSNFTLKIRSTKLEDSAMYFCASTIRGTSRETQYFGPGTRLLVL.

The chain employs TRBV19 and TRBJ1-2; D may be TRBD1 (6 bases). Per the germline V gene, CDR1 is LNHDA and CDR2 is SQIVND (reference sequence). The CDR3 covers 14 residues. Trimming pared 5 bases from V and 0 bases from J, leaving 10 bases between. As DNA, the CDR3 is TGTGCCAGTAGTCCCTGGACAGCTAACTATGGCTACACCTTC. Translating it yields CASSPWTANYGYTF.

The gene calls are TRBV11-3 and TRBJ2-6, with 11 bases that match TRBD1. Germline CDR1 and CDR2: SGHNT and YENEEA. The CDR3 has 19 amino acids. Trimming took 5 bases from V and 0 from J; bases not matched to a gene: 9. In DNA form, the CDR3 reads TGTGCCAGCAGCCCTGGGACAGGGGGACCATCCTCTGGGGCCAACGTCCTGACTTTC. Translation: CASSPGTGGPSSGANVLTF.

V is TRBV7-9 and J is TRBJ2-1; 10 bases fit TRBD2. There are 16 residues in the CDR3. Losses at the gene ends were 3 bases for V and 1 base for J; bases not matched to a gene: 3. The V gene's germline CDR1 is SEHNR and CDR2 FQNEAQ (reference sequence). The CDR3, as DNA: TGTGCCAGCAGCTTTAGCGGGAGGAAGTCCTACAATGAGCAGTTCTTC. This codes for CASSFSGRKSYNEQFF.